This T cell receptor (beta chain) originates from a study of T cells in Graves' hyperthyroidism and ophthalmopathy. General study points: The model's output predicted ophthalmopathy at a median of approximately 6.5 months prior to onset. Ophthalmopathy was distinguished from stable hyperthyroidism by 13 V-J signatures.

This clonotype was detected ten times or more. Its antigen is as yet unknown. This CDR3 is built from 15 residues. The germline V gene encodes CDR1 MNHEY and CDR2 SVGEGT. V trimming: 5 bases; J trimming: 3 bases; junction bases outside the gene matches: 3. Stable disease denoted Graves' hyperthyroidism without ophthalmopathy progression within 18 months. Patients having uncontrolled infection, another autoimmune disease, pregnancy or lactation were not included. What was amplified from RNA transcripts were TCR beta CDR3 regions. A set of HTBI primers served as the primers for a first-round RT-PCR of the TCR CDR3. Each CDR3 protein is one row after TCRdb ran MiXCR on the multiplex PCR reads. The sample includes roughly 420,000 distinct CDR3 sequences, about a sixth of them seen just once.

This clonotype was sampled from a woman aged 18-29 years with Graves' hyperthyroidism. Sequenced: blood. The chain couples TRBV6-2 or TRBV6-3 to TRBJ2-5; the match to TRBD2 covers 13 bases. Written as DNA, the CDR3 is TGTGCCAGCAGTGGACTAGCGGGGGACGAAGAGACCCAGTACTTC. Amino acids: CASSGLAGDEETQYF.